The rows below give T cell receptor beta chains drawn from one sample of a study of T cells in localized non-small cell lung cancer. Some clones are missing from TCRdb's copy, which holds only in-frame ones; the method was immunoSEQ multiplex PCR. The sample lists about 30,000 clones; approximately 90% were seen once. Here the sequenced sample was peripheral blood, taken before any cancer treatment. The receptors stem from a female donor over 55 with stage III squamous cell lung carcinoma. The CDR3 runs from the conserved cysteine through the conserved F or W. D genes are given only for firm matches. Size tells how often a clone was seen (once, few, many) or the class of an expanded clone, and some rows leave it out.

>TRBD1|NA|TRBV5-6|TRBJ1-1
TGTGCCAGCAGCTTTAGGACAGGGGGAGGAAACACTGAAGCTTTCTTT
CASSFRTGGGNTEAFF
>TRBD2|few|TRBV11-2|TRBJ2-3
TGTGCCAGCAGCGAGTGGGGACTAGCGGGAACAGATACGCAGTATTTT
CASSEWGLAGTDTQYF
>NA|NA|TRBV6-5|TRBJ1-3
TGTGCCAGCAGACCCACCGGGTACTCTGGAAACACCATATATTTT
CASRPTGYSGNTIYF
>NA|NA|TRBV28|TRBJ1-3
TGTGCCAGCAGTCCGCAGGGAGACACCATATATTTT
CASSPQGDTIYF
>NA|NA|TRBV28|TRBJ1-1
TGTGCCAGCACGAGGATTCATGGCACTGAAGCTTTCTTT
CASTRIHGTEAFF
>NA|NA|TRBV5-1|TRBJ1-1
TGCGCCAGCAGCGCGGGGGCCTTGAACACTGAAGCTTTCTTT
CASSAGALNTEAFF
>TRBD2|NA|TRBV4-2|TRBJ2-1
TGTGCCAGCAGCCTTAGCGGGAGTGGCTACAATGAGCAGTTCTTC
CASSLSGSGYNEQFF
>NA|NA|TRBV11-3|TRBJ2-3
TGTGCCAGCAGCCCCGCTGATAACACAGATACGCAGTATTTT
CASSPADNTDTQYF
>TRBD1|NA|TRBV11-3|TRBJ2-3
TGTGCCAGCAGCTTGTCAGTACAGACAGGGGCCACAGATACGCAGTATTTT
CASSLSVQTGATDTQYF
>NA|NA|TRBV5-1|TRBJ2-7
TGCGCCAGCAGCTATCATTCTCCGGGAGCCTACGAGCAGTACTTC
CASSYHSPGAYEQYF
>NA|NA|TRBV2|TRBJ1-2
TGTGCCAGCAGGAGGGGAGGGGAAAATGGCTACACCTTC
CASRRGGENGYTF
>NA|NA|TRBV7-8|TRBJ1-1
TGTGCCAGCAGCTTCTCAGGGAGGAGCACTGAAGCTTTCTTT
CASSFSGRSTEAFF
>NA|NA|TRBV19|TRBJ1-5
TGTGCCAGTAGTAGGAGCGGGGCGAATCAGCCCCAGCATTTT
CASSRSGANQPQHF
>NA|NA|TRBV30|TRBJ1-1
TGTGCCTTAGGGACGGTTGAAGCTTTCTTT
CALGTVEAFF
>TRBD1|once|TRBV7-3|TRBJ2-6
TGTGCCAGCAGCCTCCGACAGGGGAGGAATTCTGGGGCCAACGTCCTGACTTTC
CASSLRQGRNSGANVLTF
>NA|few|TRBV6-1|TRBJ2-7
TGTGCCAGCACCCCGACGGGAGTACGCGAGCAGTACTTC
CASTPTGVREQYF
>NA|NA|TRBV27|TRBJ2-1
TGTGCCAGCAGCCCTCACGACAGCGATGAGCAGTTCTTC
CASSPHDSDEQFF
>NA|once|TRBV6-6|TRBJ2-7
TGTGCCAGCACCCCCTCCTCGGGCGGGATACGATACGAGCAGTACTTC
CASTPSSGGIRYEQYF
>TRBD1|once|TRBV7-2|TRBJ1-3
TGTGCCAGCAGCATCGACAGGGTTACTTCTGGAAACACCATATATTTT
CASSIDRVTSGNTIYF